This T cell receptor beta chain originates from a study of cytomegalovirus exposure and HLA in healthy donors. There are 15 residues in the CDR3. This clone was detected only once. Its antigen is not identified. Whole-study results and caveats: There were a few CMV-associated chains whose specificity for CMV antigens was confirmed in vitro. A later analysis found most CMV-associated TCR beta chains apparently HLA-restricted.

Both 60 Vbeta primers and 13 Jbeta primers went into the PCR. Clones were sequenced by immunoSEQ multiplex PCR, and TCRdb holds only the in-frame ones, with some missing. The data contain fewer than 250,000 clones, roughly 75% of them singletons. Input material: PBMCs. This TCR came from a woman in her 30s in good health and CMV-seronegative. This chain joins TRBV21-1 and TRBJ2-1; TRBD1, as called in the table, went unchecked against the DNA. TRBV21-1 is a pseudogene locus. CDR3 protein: CASSHFPGQDNEQFF. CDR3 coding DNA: TGTGCCAGCAGCCATTTTCCGGGACAGGATAATGAGCAGTTCTTC.